This passage covers 2 T cell receptor beta chains from one sample sequenced in a study of cytotoxic CD8 clonotypes in ibrutinib-treated CLL. Assay: immunoSEQ multiplex PCR; the TCRdb copy retains only in-frame clones and omits some. Of around 310,000 clones in the sample, around four fifths are singletons; the top ten hold about 6.7%. Source: PBMCs, taken before ibrutinib treatment. These receptors all come from a human donor with chronic lymphocytic leukemia.

The J gene is TRBJ2-1, the V gene TRBV7-3; D may correspond to TRBD1 or TRBD2 (7 bases each). The CDR3 covers 13 residues. The germline V and J ends were trimmed by 2 bases and 13 bases, with 15 bases remaining between them. Per germline, CDR1 SGHTA and CDR2 FQGTGA. The CDR3 DNA reads as TGTGCCAGCAGCTTAGGGGGAGGGGACAGTCAGTTCTTC. As protein: CASSLGGGDSQFF.

The chain couples TRBV4-1 to TRBJ1-3; D is unresolved. The CDR3 contains 20 residues. Germline loops: CDR1 MGHRA, CDR2 YSYEKL. The germline V and J ends were trimmed by 0 bases and 0 bases, with 21 bases remaining between them. In nucleotides, the CDR3 is TGCGCCAGCAGCCAAGAGTTCAGAAGCCCAATTTCCAGCTCTGGAAACACCATATATTTT. It is translated as CASSQEFRSPISSSGNTIYF.